This T cell receptor beta chain was documented in a study of blood T cell repertoires in COVID-19. Overall study: Whether acute or convalescent, the COVID-19 samples came from the United States, Italy and Spain.

As originally analysed: How many nucleated cells were present was estimated from reference gene primer amplification. The repertoire was sequenced with immunoSEQ multiplex PCR; TCRdb's copy has only in-frame clones and lacks some. D and trimming were read from the DNA, whereas the V and J calls and clone size are those reported in that table. The data hold roughly 130,000 clones, with about 79% observed a single time. The CDR3 loop spans 13 amino acids. J gave up 0 bases and V 4 bases, and 2 bases lay outside the gene matches. Germline V lookup: CDR1 GTSNPN, CDR2 SVGIG (reference sequence). This chain connects TRBV30 to TRBJ1-1; 7 bases align to TRBD1. The sequence was obtained from a woman older than 75 with acute or convalescent COVID-19. The sample taken for sequencing was peripheral blood. CDR3 DNA sequence: TGTGCCTGGATCGACAGGGTGAACACTGAAGCTTTCTTT. Protein sequence: CAWIDRVNTEAFF. Using reference TRBV30 and TRBJ1-1 for the parts outside the CDR3, the full variable domain is SQTIHQWPATLVQPVGSPLSLECTVEGTSNPNLYWYRQAAGRGLQLLFYSVGIGQISSEVPQNLSASRPQDRQFILSSKKLLLSDSGFYLCAWIDRVNTEAFFGQGTRLTVV.